Following are 22 T cell receptor beta chains from one sample sequenced in a study of shared clonotypes between healthy human individuals. Sequencing used immunoSEQ multiplex PCR; TCRdb keeps in-frame clones, though not all of them. The sample includes some 360,000 clones, around four fifths of them seen just once. Specimen: memory CD4+ T cells sorted from blood. Subset described: CD45RA-negative fraction. Every receptor here comes from a man in his thirties or forties in good health.

The chain combines TRBV5-1 with TRBJ2-1, with unresolved D. This CDR3 has 17 residues. Deletions cut 1 base from V and 3 bases from J, with 17 bases between. Looked up from germline, CDR1 is SGHRS and CDR2 is YFSETQ. CDR3 nucleotides: TGCGCCAGCAGCTTGTCGGTCAGACGAGACGACTACAATGAGCAGTTCTTC. It specifies CASSLSVRRDDYNEQFF.

The chain uses TRBV9 and TRBJ2-7; no clear D gene. The V gene's germline CDR1 is SGDLS and CDR2 YYNGEE. The CDR3 consists of 13 residues. The V end lost 0 bases, the J end lost 4 bases, and 8 bases lay between the germline ends. As DNA, the CDR3 is TGTGCCAGCAGCGTAGGCGGCCTGTACGAGCAGTACTTC. Its protein is CASSVGGLYEQYF.

The rearrangement links TRBV5-8 to TRBJ2-7, with unresolved D. The V gene's germline CDR1 is SGHTS and CDR2 YDEGEE. This CDR3 comprises 13 residues. The V and J ends lost 0 bases and 2 bases respectively, with 6 bases between them. CDR3 loop: CASSLGRAYEQYF. DNA for the CDR3: TGTGCCAGCAGCTTGGGACGGGCCTACGAGCAGTACTTC.

The CDR3: CASSLGVAAMNTEAFF. The CDR3, as DNA: TGTGCCAGCAGCTTAGGGGTTGCGGCCATGAACACTGAAGCTTTCTTT. The chain recombines TRBV7-6 with TRBJ1-1; D gene unclear. Trimming cost V 1 base and J 0 bases, with 12 bases left between them. The CDR3 spans 16 residues. Germline V CDR1 and CDR2: SGHVS, FNYEAQ.

To note about this clone: In the same sample, other DNA sequences code for this CDR3. The chain links TRBV5-1 to TRBJ2-7, with D hard to call. The V and J ends lost 0 bases and 4 bases respectively, with 5 bases between them. This CDR3 spans 12 amino acids. Germline-derived CDR1 and CDR2 are SGHRS and YFSETQ. CDR3 sequence (DNA): TGCGCCAGCAGCTTGGATTTATACGAGCAGTACTTC. Translation gives CASSLDLYEQYF.

This clone was recorded once. The chain employs TRBV18 and TRBJ2-1, with D perhaps matching TRBD1 (5 bases). The V gene's germline CDR1 is KGHSH and CDR2 LQKENI. This CDR3 comprises 14 residues. V was clipped by 3 bases and J by 6 bases, with 12 bases between them. The CDR3 sequence is CASSPPSGFNEQFF. In DNA form, the CDR3 reads TGTGCCAGCTCACCCCCCTCAGGGTTCAATGAGCAGTTCTTC.

The V and J genes are TRBV18 and TRBJ1-5; a possible D gene is TRBD1 (6 bases). Germline assignment: CDR1 KGHSH and CDR2 LQKENI. V shed 2 bases and J shed 4 bases, with 18 bases lying between them. This CDR3 has 17 amino acids. CDR3 coding DNA: TGTGCCAGCTCACCAAGTCGGGCAGGGGTTAAGAATCAGCCCCAGCATTTT. Protein product: CASSPSRAGVKNQPQHF.

This clone occurred once. The genes are TRBV5-1 and TRBJ2-2; 9 bases are a match to TRBD1. CDR3 length: 16 residues. With 1 base clipped from V and 3 bases from J, the junction kept 4 bases outside the gene matches. The germline V gene has CDR1 SGHRS and CDR2 YFSETQ. For the CDR3, the DNA is TGCGCCAGCAGCTTGACAGGGGGCGCGGACACCGGGGAGCTGTTTTTT. Its protein product is CASSLTGGADTGELFF. Combining the CDR3 with reference TRBV5-1 and TRBJ2-2 gives the whole variable domain KAGVTQTPRYLIKTRGQQVTLSCSPISGHRSVSWYQQTPGQGLQFLFEYFSETQRNKGNFPGRFSGRQFSNSRSEMNVSTLELGDSALYLCASSLTGGADTGELFFGEGSRLTVL.

V is TRBV9 and J is TRBJ2-2; D gene unclear. This CDR3 region has 15 residues. Germline V gene sequence: CDR1 SGDLS, CDR2 YYNGEE. Trimming removed 0 bases from V and 5 bases from J, with 11 bases in between. CDR3 sequence (DNA): TGTGCCAGCAGCGTAGTCGATGGACCGACCGGGGAGCTGTTTTTT. Residues: CASSVVDGPTGELFF.

The J gene is TRBJ2-7, the V gene TRBV27; 9 bases are shared with TRBD1. Germline CDR1 is MNHEY and CDR2 is SMNVEV (reference sequence). The CDR3 consists of 15 residues. V was pared by 5 bases and J by 6 bases, with 11 bases of the junction left unmatched. CDR3 in amino acids: CASSPGTGSFSEQYF. CDR3 coding DNA: TGTGCCAGCAGTCCGGGGACAGGGTCCTTTTCCGAGCAGTACTTC.

This clone came up a few times. The CDR3 protein is CASSSSSNQPQHF. In nucleotides, the CDR3 is TGTGCCAGCAGCTCCTCTAGCAATCAGCCCCAGCATTTT. The chain recombines TRBV11-2 with TRBJ1-5; D call uncertain. Per the germline V gene, CDR1 is SGHAT and CDR2 is FQNNGV. CDR3 length: 13 amino acids. The ends were cut back, 4 bases at V and 0 bases at J, with 4 bases in the middle.

The V and J genes are TRBV5-1 and TRBJ1-1; tentative D call: TRBD1 (5 bases). Trimming pared 0 bases from V and 5 bases from J, leaving 11 bases between. The CDR3 totals 14 residues. The germline V gene has CDR1 SGHRS and CDR2 YFSETQ. CDR3 residues: CASSLVGGRTEAFF. CDR3 nucleotides: TGCGCCAGCAGCTTGGTCGGGGGAAGGACTGAAGCTTTCTTT.

This clone came up once. V gene TRBV6-1 combines with J gene TRBJ1-4; no definite D call. Germline lookup yields CDR1 MNHNS and CDR2 SASEGT. Between the trimmed V and J ends, which lost 1 base and 4 bases, there was a span of 10 bases. This CDR3 is 15 amino acids long. This CDR3 reads CASSEVTQHNEKLFF. The CDR3 region has the DNA TGTGCCAGCAGTGAAGTGACACAACATAATGAAAAACTGTTTTTT.

The rearrangement joins TRBV10-1 to TRBJ2-7, with a tentative D call TRBD1 (6 bases). Trimming took off 11 bases at V and 2 bases at J, with 25 bases between the two ends. The CDR3 length is 16 residues. Germline CDR1 WNHNN, CDR2 SYGVQD (reference sequence). CDR3 nucleotide sequence: TGCGCCGGACAACTCGTAAGACAGGTCCATGCCTACGAGCAGTACTTC. Protein sequence: CAGQLVRQVHAYEQYF.

V is TRBV28 and J is TRBJ2-3; tentative D call: TRBD2 (6 bases). Germline V gene data show CDR1 as MDHEN and CDR2 as SYDVKM. The V and J ends lost 4 bases and 2 bases respectively, with 16 bases between them. This CDR3 has 16 amino acids. This CDR3 is CASSSRPGLSTDTQYF. The CDR3 DNA follows: TGTGCCAGCAGTTCCCGCCCGGGACTGTCCACAGATACGCAGTATTTT.

This clone has only a few counts. V usage is TRBV21-1 and J usage is TRBJ2-2; TRBD2 was called by the table and not checked on the DNA. TRBV21-1 is termed a pseudogene. There are 19 residues in the CDR3. CDR3 DNA: TGTGCCAGCAGCAAAATTTGGTGGCTAGCGGGACTCGACACCGGGGAGCTGTTTTTT. This codes for CASSKIWWLAGLDTGELFF.

The chain has TRBV7-4 and TRBJ1-1; D is possibly TRBD1 (6 bases). Trimming removed 4 bases from V and 1 base from J, with 16 bases in between. Per the germline V gene, CDR1 is SGHVT and CDR2 is SQSDAQ. The CDR3 totals 16 residues. The DNA for the CDR3 is TGTGCCAGCAGCTGCGCCCCCGGGGGCTCGAACACTGAAGCTTTCTTT. The encoded protein is CASSCAPGGSNTEAFF.

This clone was counted many times. The V gene is TRBV7-3, the J gene TRBJ2-2; D is unresolved. The CDR3 covers 12 residues. V lost 3 bases and J 7 bases, leaving 6 bases between the germline ends. Germline V gene sequence: CDR1 SGHTA, CDR2 FQGTGA. The CDR3 coding sequence is TGTGCCAGCAGCTTGGGCGTCGGGGAGCTGTTTTTT. This encodes CASSLGVGELFF.

In its sample, this clone was seen a few times. The chain is built from TRBV28 and TRBJ2-2, with unresolved D. CDR3 size: 16 residues. Deletions cut 7 bases from V and 2 bases from J, with 17 bases between. CDR1 MDHEN and CDR2 SYDVKM come from the germline V gene. The CDR3 reads CASIPSTKDNTGELFF. The CDR3 DNA is TGTGCCAGCATTCCCTCGACAAAGGACAACACCGGGGAGCTGTTTTTT.

The chain combines TRBV6-1 with TRBJ2-1, with TRBD2 as a possible D gene (5 bases). CDR1 and CDR2 from the germline V gene are MNHNS and SASEGT. V lost 8 bases and J 2 bases, leaving 10 bases between the germline ends. The CDR3 runs to 13 residues. CDR3 in DNA: TGTGCCAGCGCCCGGGAACCCTACAATGAGCAGTTCTTC. Its translation is CASAREPYNEQFF.

The CDR3 is CASSPYTGELFF. The CDR3 nucleotides read TGTGCCAGCAGTCCGTACACCGGGGAGCTGTTTTTT. The chain links TRBV27 to TRBJ2-2; D is uncertain. V shed 5 bases and J shed 3 bases, with 4 bases lying between them. The germline gives CDR1 MNHEY, CDR2 SMNVEV (reference sequence). The CDR3 contains 12 residues.

Only a few counts were recorded for this clone. V is TRBV29-1 and J is TRBJ2-2; D is unclear. V lost 7 bases and J lost 4, with 10 bases in between. Germline-derived CDR1 and CDR2 are SQVTM and ANQGSEA. The CDR3 consists of 12 residues. The CDR3 is CSAVLVTGELFF. DNA for the CDR3: TGCAGCGCCGTGCTCGTCACCGGGGAGCTGTTTTTT.